What follows are 9 T cell receptor beta chains derived from one specimen sequenced in a study of T cell repertoires and HLA-DP antigens. Produced via immunoSEQ multiplex PCR; TCRdb's table is partial and in-frame only. Here the sample spans some 89,000 clones, around 86% being singletons. For these receptors, no antigen is known. The source material was CD4+ T cells from PBMCs. The receptor set was obtained from a man between 45 and 60 years old in good health and CMV-seronegative.

This clone showed up just a few times. This chain joins TRBV9 and TRBJ1-1; D remains ambiguous. Germline CDR1 reads SGDLS; CDR2 reads YYNGEE. Between the trimmed V and J ends, which lost 0 bases and 4 bases, there was a span of 10 bases. This CDR3 is built from 14 residues. CDR3 residues: CASSVGHGSTEAFF. CDR3 nucleotide sequence: TGTGCCAGCAGCGTAGGGCACGGGTCCACTGAAGCTTTCTTT. The complete variable domain, with remaining parts taken from reference TRBV9 and TRBJ1-1, reads DSGVTQTPKHLITATGQRVTLRCSPRSGDLSVYWYQQSLDQGLQFLIQYYNGEERAKGNILERFSAQQFPDLHSELNLSSLELGDSALYFCASSVGHGSTEAFFGQGTRLTVV.

The chain uses TRBV30 and TRBJ1-6; D might be TRBD1 (6 bases). The germline V gene encodes CDR1 GTSNPN and CDR2 SVGIG (reference sequence). This CDR3 has 13 amino acids. Trimming pared 5 bases from V and 7 bases from J, leaving 12 bases between. In DNA, the CDR3 is TGTGCCTGGGGTGGAGGACAGAATTCACCCCTCCACTTT. This gives the protein CAWGGGQNSPLHF.

The V gene is TRBV6-6, the J gene TRBJ1-4; 10 nucleotides align to TRBD1. Unmatched junction bases numbered 2, after V lost 3 bases and J lost 7 bases. Germline V gene lookup returns CDR1 MNHNY and CDR2 SVGAGI (reference sequence). CDR3 length: 14 residues. Here the CDR3 reads CASSYDRGLEKLFF. The CDR3 DNA follows: TGTGCCAGCAGTTATGACAGGGGGCTTGAAAAACTGTTTTTT.

V is TRBV5-1 and J is TRBJ2-3; tentative D call: TRBD1 (5 bases). The ends were cut back, 4 bases at V and 3 bases at J, with 12 bases in the middle. Germline CDR1 and CDR2: SGHRS and YFSETQ. This CDR3 has 14 residues. This chain's CDR3 is CASSQDAGTDTQYF. The CDR3 nucleotides are TGCGCCAGCAGCCAGGATGCAGGGACAGATACGCAGTATTTT.

This sequence joins TRBV2 and TRBJ2-7; D may be TRBD1 (6 bases). This CDR3 has 13 residues. The germline CDR1 and CDR2 sequences are SNHLY and FYNNEI. Trimming removed 7 bases from V and 3 bases from J, with 13 bases in between. CDR3 sequence reads: CASTQGPYYEQYF. DNA for the CDR3: TGTGCCAGCACTCAGGGGCCGTACTACGAGCAGTACTTC.

V gene TRBV7-4 combines with J gene TRBJ1-5, with 7 bases identical to TRBD1. Germline V lookup: CDR1 SGHVT, CDR2 SQSDAQ. The CDR3 spans 17 residues. With 5 bases clipped from V and 2 bases from J, the junction kept 12 bases outside the gene matches. This CDR3 is CASSPRQGPNRNQPQHF. CDR3 nucleotide sequence: TGTGCCAGCAGCCCTCGACAGGGTCCCAACCGCAATCAGCCCCAGCATTTT. Full variable domain (missing parts from reference TRBV7-4 and TRBJ1-5): GAGVSQSPRYKVAKRGRDVALRCDSISGHVTLYWYRQTLGQGSEVLTYSQSDAQRDKSGRPSGRFSAERPERSVSTLKIQRTEQGDSAVYLCASSPRQGPNRNQPQHFGDGTRLSIL.

The chain employs TRBV5-1 and TRBJ2-1, with D possibly being TRBD2 (6 bases). CDR3 length: 15 amino acids. CDR1 is SGHRS, CDR2 YFSETQ, per germline. V was pared by 0 bases and J by 5 bases, with 12 bases between. CDR3 sequence: CASSLVASDNNEQFF. CDR3 in DNA: TGCGCCAGCAGCTTGGTGGCTAGCGACAACAATGAGCAGTTCTTC.

This clone was found once. The chain combines TRBV5-4 with TRBJ2-2; D might be TRBD1 (5 bases). The CDR3 has 15 residues. Trimming removed 3 bases from V and 8 bases from J, with 17 bases in between. Germline V CDR1 and CDR2: SGHNT, YYREEE (reference sequence). As DNA, the CDR3 is TGTGCCAGCAGCTGGGAAAGGGGCTCCCGGGGGGAGCTGTTTTTT. The encoded protein is CASSWERGSRGELFF.

The V call is TRBV4-2, the J call TRBJ2-7, with 7 bases that match TRBD2. The V and J ends lost 0 bases and 3 bases, in that order; junction bases with no gene match: 5. This CDR3 comprises 15 residues. Germline V gene data show CDR1 as LGHNA and CDR2 as YNFKEQ. CDR3 coding DNA: TGTGCCAGCAGCCAAGATGGTCTAGCGGACTACGAGCAGTACTTC. Protein: CASSQDGLADYEQYF.